This T cell receptor (beta chain) was profiled in a study of cytomegalovirus exposure and HLA in healthy donors listed by TCRdb under 2017. Concerning the study at large: According to an earlier analysis of a few hundred of the donors, 200 million or so T cells yielded 117 million unique TCR beta sequences and about 280 Gb of sequence data. Roughly 320 gigabases of sequencing data and approximately 91 million unique TCR sequences made up an early release that covered fewer than 650 HLA-typed donors. The genetic ancestry cluster associated with self-reported Caucasian donors included 70% to 85% of the approximately 410 genotyped donors. The study aimed to test whether signatures of past pathogen exposure could be identified by cataloging public T cell receptors. The study profiled the T cell repertoires of some 610 subjects by immunosequencing and related them to cytomegalovirus serostatus. In addition to the first cohort of around 670 subjects, a separate validation cohort of under 150 different subjects was used. High-throughput TCR immunosequencing, statistical association of individual TCRs with disease status, and machine learning were combined to predict cytomegalovirus infection status. A later analysis re-analyzed previously published TCR beta repertoires from 650 to 800 donors and added high-resolution HLA genotyping to study TCR occurrence patterns. Rather than using new phenotypic data, the later analysis identified candidate immune exposures from TCR beta sequences and from how often those sequences occurred across donors. An earlier analysis of about 600 of the donors used high-throughput TCR beta sequencing to judge whether each TCR beta V gene segment behaved as functional or pseudogenic. Donor age, sex, ethnicity and CMV serostatus were collected together with the repertoire data. A later genetic analysis took genome-wide SNP genotypes for about 60% of the roughly 670 donors and used that subset as a discovery cohort. All discovery cohort repertoires had been generated using a single sequencing platform. HLA typing covered class I and class II loci at four-digit resolution. Typing coverage varied by locus: roughly 620-640 donors for A, B, C, DRB1 and DQB1; roughly 510 for DQA1; more than 600 for DPA1; approximately 470 for DPB1. Several DR-DQ haplotypes were handled as single units for association and clustering because linkage in the cohort was strong. Among about 400 genotyped donors of the cohort, an average of roughly 230,000 unique TCR beta nucleotide sequences was sequenced per donor, of which about 18% were non-productive.

The library was generated by the immunoSEQ multiplex PCR assay. The multiplex PCR relied on a mix of 60 forward primers for TCR Vbeta segments and 13 reverse primers for TCR Jbeta segments. The CDR3 region of rearranged TCR beta genes was amplified from genomic DNA by a multiplex PCR assay. On the Illumina HiSeq System, the amplified TCR beta libraries were sequenced as 87-base-pair reads. The study's processing was this. A later analysis counted approximately 74 million unique TCR beta chains across the 500 to 850 repertoires, and some 11 million of these chains were shared by at least two donors. Raw reads were error-corrected and collapsed into unique sequences with a nearest-neighbor algorithm that merged closely related sequences to remove PCR and sequencing errors. Alignment of CDR3 sequences to IMGT reference sequences was used to assign V, D and J gene segments. For a sequence to be retained, at least a six-nucleotide match to both a V gene segment and a J gene segment was required. A rearrangement was called productive if the CDR3 had no stop codons and remained in frame with V and J, and every other rearrangement was called non-productive. CDR3 was defined according to IMGT convention as the region running from the second conserved V-encoded cysteine to the conserved J-encoded phenylalanine. The earlier analysis of about 500 of the donors excluded sequences that lacked an unambiguous match to a single V gene segment. An earlier analysis of several hundred of the donors classified V segments as functional when productive rearrangements were above 56.7% and as segregating when the standard deviation between donors was above 5%. A statistical classification framework was developed to diagnose cytomegalovirus status using the catalog of TCR beta chain sequences. V and J gene assignment, in a later analysis, came from comparing TCR nucleotide sequences with IMGT/GENE-DB human TR gene sequences. The TCRdist pipeline was used in a later analysis to assign CDR3 sequences and most-parsimonious VDJ recombination scenarios. In a later analysis, each TCR beta chain was defined by its CDR3 amino acid sequence together with its V-gene family, and reads without a unique V-gene family were excluded. A later analysis removed roughly 590 highly shared, low-generation-probability nucleotide sequences to deal with suspected cross-contamination and a sequencing artifact. A later analysis calculated a clonal expansion index for each public chain from normalized within-repertoire ranks of inferred template counts. In a later analysis, generation probabilities were computed using a VDJ recombination model fitted to out-of-frame rearrangements, and the results were checked against IGoR. Hypergeometric tests were used in a later analysis to score TCR-TCR, TCR-HLA and TCR-CMV co-occurrence, with a repertoire-size bias correction applied to the TCR pairs. To estimate false discovery rates, a later analysis permuted the HLA or CMV assignments 20 times. In a later analysis, co-occurring TCRs were grouped with DBSCAN, and TCRdist sequence similarity was added when clustering was performed within HLA-allele-positive subsets. Repertoires with fewer than 30,000 or more than 120,000 public chains, plus five repertoires with anomalous nucleotide sharing, were excluded from co-occurrence clustering. Sourced from immuneACCESS, this table was stored by TCRdb with only in-frame sequences that have V and J called. A share of the clones is absent; for the studies checked, an unresolved V gene accounts for under half, and the remainder has no known explanation. V and J calls and clone size are given by that table; D and trimming were obtained from the DNA. The sample data list 100,000 to 120,000 clones, and around 75% of these were observed just once. The ten largest make up 6% to 8% of the sample.

This clone was found a few times. Its target antigen remains unknown. It has no much larger one-base neighbor in the sample; base qualities were not kept. The cohort consisted of 650 to 700 healthy bone marrow donors. Cohort members were all nominally healthy when sampled, although unrecorded immune exposures were likely present. The donor was CMV seropositive and belonged to the group of 250 to 300 seropositive cohort members. A peripheral blood sample was provided by each donor, and peripheral blood mononuclear cells were used for TCR beta sequencing. Genomic DNA extraction from the blood cell samples was performed with the Qiagen DNeasy Blood Extraction Kit. The full study reports these points: A later analysis reported that several top co-occurrence clusters appeared linked to parvovirus B19, influenza, CMV and Epstein-Barr virus. The 87-base-pair reads could not distinguish some IMGT-functional V segments, including TRBV6-2 and TRBV6-3, so those segments were excluded. A later analysis found that HLA-associated TCR beta chains were more clonally expanded and had lower generation probabilities than equally common non-associated chains. In the study, approximately 150 TCR beta chains were listed as associated with cytomegalovirus. According to the authors, the approach could potentially be generalized to other disease states and immunological phenotypes. A cluster of highly shared sequence variants was judged likely to represent a technical artifact of the sequencing pipeline. For the cohort, immune exposure information was limited to CMV serostatus. Around 16 rarely observed V segments, including chromosome 9 orphons, were excluded from the earlier analysis of just under 600 of the donors because counts were too low. Linkage disequilibrium might explain the correlated functional status among segregating V segments, but an unknown experimental factor could not be excluded. A further reported finding was that TCR beta sequences accurately predicted the HLA-A and HLA-B alleles for most subjects in the first cohort. In vitro tests confirmed that a few of the cytomegalovirus-associated TCR beta chains recognize cytomegalovirus antigens. Roughly uniform sequencing depth across donors was assumed in presence/absence analyses, although this assumption may not hold. According to a later analysis, TCR association rates differed among HLA loci, with DRB1 alleles showing the most associated TCRs and HLA-C alleles showing the fewest. A later genetic analysis associated a missense DCLRE1C variant with V-gene and J-gene trimming of TCR beta chains, and an independent cohort replicated the association. A later analysis associated 17,000 or so TCR beta sequences with specific HLA alleles at a false discovery rate of 0.05. In this cohort, only TCR beta chains were sequenced, and detectable features were limited by the absence of alpha or paired-chain data. A later genetic analysis reported fewer N-insertions in productive TCRs among donors in an Asian-associated ancestry cluster than the roughly 620-donor mean. Because HLA typing was unavailable for some donors at each locus, only the typed subset was used in association tests. While some public TCRs were present in many individuals, most TCR sequences turned up only very rarely across donors. Broadly in line with IMGT annotations, most TCR beta V segments showed up in productive rearrangements about 87% or about 30% of the time in an earlier analysis of under 700 of the donors. A later analysis found that most CMV-associated TCR beta chains appeared HLA-restricted, with HLA associations seemingly driven largely by CMV exposure. Strong co-occurrence of HLA alleles, especially DR and DQ, made assigning TCR associations to individual alleles difficult. In both the original and validation cohorts, the classifier was reported to diagnose cytomegalovirus status with high specificity and sensitivity.

The CDR3 numbers 16 residues from cysteine through phenylalanine. Left in the record is the CDR3 DNA by itself, 48 bases read in frame from the first base. In the germline V gene (reference sequence), CDR1 corresponds to PRHDT and CDR2 to FYEKMQ. The germline V and J ends show losses of 4 bases and 0 bases respectively, and no gene match explains 4 bases of the junction. This TCR came from a man aged 30-40 years in good health and CMV-seropositive. Sequencing was done on a sample of PBMCs. This receptor chain uses TRBV13 and TRBJ1-1, and 11 bases in between align with TRBD1. The CDR3 here reads CASSSRDRGMNTEAFF. In nucleotide form, the sequence is TGTGCCAGCAGCTCACGGGACAGGGGGATGAACACTGAAGCTTTCTTT.